The 13 T cell receptor beta chains below were found in one sample sequenced in a study of cytomegalovirus exposure and HLA in healthy donors. 60 Vbeta and 13 Jbeta primers were used in PCR. Some clones are missing from TCRdb's copy, which holds only in-frame ones; the method was immunoSEQ multiplex PCR. The sample lists roughly 140,000 clones, roughly 85% occurring once. Sequencing was carried out using PBMCs. The receptor set was obtained from a woman between 25 and 40 years old in good health and CMV-seronegative.

A remark on this clone: At one end the junction does not follow the germline gene, possibly because of a read error. V usage is TRBV18 and J usage is TRBJ1-1; 11 nucleotides align to TRBD1. The CDR3 is 13 residues long. Germline V lookup: CDR1 KGHSH, CDR2 LQKENI. The CDR3 DNA sequence: TGTGCCAGCTCCCCACGGACAGGGGGCGAGGCTTTCTTT. Its translation: CASSPRTGGEAFF.

This chain connects TRBV19 to TRBJ2-7, with D perhaps matching TRBD1 (6 bases). Germline CDR1 reads LNHDA; CDR2 reads SQIVND (reference sequence). Trimming took 2 bases from V and 2 from J, leaving 10 bases between them. This CDR3 comprises 14 residues. CDR3 sequence reads: CASSIKQGTYEQYF. The CDR3 DNA follows: TGTGCCAGTAGTATAAAACAGGGTACCTACGAGCAGTACTTC.

This clone was seen just once. The chain combines TRBV4-1 with TRBJ1-6; 9 bases agree with TRBD1. Germline trimming cut 4 bases from V and 0 bases from J; bases unmatched to any gene: 4. In germline, CDR1 is MGHRA, CDR2 YSYEKL. This CDR3 has 17 amino acids. The CDR3 protein is CASSPGTGSSYNSPLHF. CDR3 DNA: TGCGCCAGCAGCCCCGGGACAGGGAGCTCCTATAATTCACCCCTCCACTTT.

This rearrangement joins TRBV4-2 to TRBJ1-6, with 9 bases fitting TRBD1. V shed 1 base, J shed 11 bases, and the junction held 9 bases outside the gene matches. Germline V gene data show CDR1 as LGHNA and CDR2 as YNFKEQ. The CDR3 spans 16 residues. Here the CDR3 DNA reads TGTGCCAGCAGCCAAGCGATCAAGACAGGGGGAACACCCCTCCACTTT. Its protein is CASSQAIKTGGTPLHF.

This clone has a handful of counts. The rearrangement links TRBV6-5 to TRBJ2-1; 8 bases fit TRBD2. The V gene end was trimmed by 11 bases and the J gene end by 8 bases; junction bases not matched to a gene: 11. The V gene's germline CDR1 is MNHEY and CDR2 SVGAGI. The CDR3 contains 13 residues. Written as DNA, the CDR3 is TGTGCCCGACGGGGGGGCCGTGGGGATGAGCAGTTCTTC. The encoded protein is CARRGGRGDEQFF.

V usage is TRBV7-2 and J usage is TRBJ1-5, with 7 bases lining up with TRBD1. In germline, CDR1 is SGHTA, CDR2 FQGNSA. CDR3 length: 16 residues. V shed 2 bases and J 2 bases; nucleotides not matched to a gene: 6. The CDR3 region is CASSLPNRGGNQPQHF. CDR3 nucleotide sequence: TGTGCCAGCAGCTTACCGAACAGGGGTGGCAATCAGCCCCAGCATTTT.

As for this clone: Germline and junction disagree at one end, which may indicate a read error. The V and J genes are TRBV27 and TRBJ2-7; 9 positions agree with TRBD1. Germline CDR1 reads MNHEY; CDR2 reads SMNVEV (reference sequence). The CDR3 is 15 residues long. CDR3 region: CASSLSTGGSYGQYF. DNA for the CDR3: TGTGCCAGCAGTTTATCGACAGGGGGGTCCTACGGGCAGTACTTC.

The chain has TRBV4-1 and TRBJ1-1; D unclear. Between the trimmed V and J ends, which lost 2 bases and 1 base, there was a span of 8 bases. From germline, CDR1 is MGHRA and CDR2 YSYEKL. The CDR3 length is 14 residues. CDR3 in amino acids: CASSQSYTNTEAFF. As DNA, the CDR3 is TGCGCCAGCAGCCAAAGTTACACGAACACTGAAGCTTTCTTT.

V and J are TRBV19 and TRBJ1-4; D gene unclear. Germline V gives CDR1 LNHDA, CDR2 SQIVND (reference sequence). V was shortened by 7 bases and J by 5 bases, with 17 bases between the two germline ends. This CDR3 comprises 15 residues. The CDR3 coding sequence is TGTGCCAGTACCCCCCGGGGTGGCAGAAATGAAAAACTGTTTTTT. Residues: CASTPRGGRNEKLFF.

The chain is built from TRBV7-3 and TRBJ2-1; D possibly corresponds to TRBD2 (5 bases). The CDR3 totals 14 residues. The V end lost 0 bases, the J end lost 6 bases, and 9 bases lay between the germline ends. Germline CDR1 SGHTA, CDR2 FQGTGA. CDR3 DNA sequence: TGTGCCAGCAGCTTAACGGCCAGCGGCAATGAGCAGTTCTTC. Translating it yields CASSLTASGNEQFF.

The chain recombines TRBV7-9 with TRBJ1-1; D is uncertain. The CDR3 spans 16 residues. Trimming took off 5 bases at V and 0 bases at J, with 16 bases between the two ends. CDR1 is SEHNR, CDR2 FQNEAQ, per germline (reference sequence). The CDR3 loop reads CASSLRGQNLNTEAFF. The CDR3 coding sequence is TGTGCCAGCAGCCTCAGAGGCCAGAATTTGAACACTGAAGCTTTCTTT.

This chain connects TRBV11-2 to TRBJ1-4; no firm D call. The germline V gene has CDR1 SGHAT and CDR2 FQNNGV. CDR3 length: 13 amino acids. Trimming cost V 6 bases and J 6 bases, with 11 bases left between them. This chain's CDR3 is CASSRPGHEKLFF. The CDR3, as DNA: TGTGCCAGCAGTAGACCAGGCCATGAAAAACTGTTTTTT.

This clone was counted between two and nine times. The J gene is TRBJ1-2, the V gene TRBV6-5; maybe TRBD1 (5 bases). CDR1 is MNHEY and CDR2 is SVGAGI in the germline V gene. CDR3 length: 14 residues. The V end was cut by 5 bases, the J end by 3 bases, with 13 bases between. CDR3 loop: CASSPLGGDYGYTF. DNA for the CDR3: TGTGCCAGCAGTCCCCTGGGAGGGGACTATGGCTACACCTTC.